The 27 T cell receptor beta chains presented below share a single source sample, sequenced in a study of blood T cell repertoires in COVID-19. Profiling relied on immunoSEQ multiplex PCR, and the TCRdb table lists in-frame clones only, not all of them. The repertoire consists of about 74,000 clones, with more than 75% occurring once and the leading ten covering roughly a tenth. Sequenced input: peripheral blood. These receptors all stem from a human donor in a cohort sampled during active COVID-19.

This chain joins TRBV21-1 and TRBJ1-3; the table calls TRBD1, which could not be checked here. TRBV21-1 is designated a pseudogene. The CDR3 contains 16 residues. CDR3: CASASPQGSPGNTIYF. In DNA, the CDR3 is TGTGCCAGCGCCTCCCCGCAGGGTTCGCCTGGAAACACCATATATTTT.

The V and J genes are TRBV7-2 and TRBJ1-4; weak D call: TRBD1 (6 bases). CDR1 and CDR2 (germline): SGHTA, FQGNSA. The ends were cut back, 5 bases at V and 8 bases at J, with 18 bases in the middle. The CDR3 totals 15 residues. The chain's CDR3 is CASSPRGGAGEKLFF. DNA for the CDR3: TGTGCCAGCAGCCCGCGGGGGGGGGCAGGCGAAAAACTGTTTTTT.

The V and J genes are TRBV5-1 and TRBJ1-2; D remains ambiguous. CDR3 length equals 12 residues. In germline, CDR1 is SGHRS, CDR2 YFSETQ. Trimming removed 1 base at V and 7 bases at J, with 8 bases between. DNA for the CDR3: TGCGCCAGCAGCTTGCAACAGAGTGGCTACACCTTC. Protein: CASSLQQSGYTF.

The chain is built from TRBV7-9 and TRBJ2-6; 7 bases line up with TRBD1. This CDR3 comprises 16 residues. V trimming: 4 bases; J trimming: 7 bases; junction bases outside the gene matches: 10. Germline V gives CDR1 SEHNR, CDR2 FQNEAQ (reference sequence). The CDR3 here is CASSSRPEGAANVLTF. The CDR3 nucleotides are TGTGCCAGCAGCTCCCGTCCCGAGGGGGCTGCCAACGTCCTGACTTTC.

The gene calls are TRBV5-8 and TRBJ2-5; a weak D match, TRBD1 (6 bases). This CDR3 has 13 amino acids. V lost 2 bases to trimming and J lost 3 bases, with 8 bases between them. CDR1 SGHTS and CDR2 YDEGEE come from the germline V gene. This chain's CDR3 is CASSLQGKETQYF. The CDR3 coding sequence is TGTGCCAGCAGCTTACAGGGAAAAGAGACCCAGTACTTC.

The chain links TRBV7-9 to TRBJ2-1, with a weak D call TRBD1 (6 bases). Trimming shortened V by 2 bases and J by 6 bases, and 11 bases separated the two germline ends. From germline, CDR1 is SEHNR and CDR2 FQNEAQ (reference sequence). This CDR3 has 14 residues. The CDR3 DNA reads TGTGCCAGCAGCTTAATGGGGGCAGGCAATGAGCAGTTCTTC. Amino acid sequence: CASSLMGAGNEQFF.

This clone has just a few counts. This rearrangement joins TRBV28 to TRBJ2-3; D remains unclear. V was clipped by 2 bases and J by 2 bases, with 8 bases between them. There are 14 residues in the CDR3. Germline V gives CDR1 MDHEN, CDR2 SYDVKM. The CDR3 region has the DNA TGTGCCAGCAGTTTACGAGTCTCCACAGATACGCAGTATTTT. Its translation is CASSLRVSTDTQYF.

This rearrangement joins TRBV11-2 to TRBJ2-2; 8 nucleotides line up with TRBD2. V lost 1 base to trimming and J lost 4 bases; unmatched junction nucleotides: 11. The germline V gene has CDR1 SGHAT and CDR2 FQNNGV. The CDR3 runs to 18 residues. DNA of the CDR3: TGTGCCAGCAGCTTAGCCCCAATGAGCGGGAGACGCACCGGGGAGCTGTTTTTT. Translating it yields CASSLAPMSGRRTGELFF.

The chain links TRBV7-2 to TRBJ1-6, with 8 bases that match TRBD1. The CDR3 contains 18 residues. Per germline, CDR1 SGHTA and CDR2 FQGNSA. The J segment lost 8 bases and the V segment lost 4 bases, leaving 16 bases of the junction unmatched. CDR3 region: CASSSTPINRGSYSPLHF. The CDR3 DNA follows: TGTGCCAGCAGCTCCACCCCAATTAACAGGGGGTCATATTCACCCCTCCACTTT.

V is TRBV7-2 and J is TRBJ1-2, with 12 bases lining up with TRBD1. Trimming took 8 bases from V and 8 from J; bases not matched to a gene: 6. The CDR3 is made up of 13 amino acids. Germline CDR1 SGHTA, CDR2 FQGNSA. CDR3 DNA sequence: TGTGCCAGCGTCCGGGACAGGGGGCAAGGCTACACCTTC. This gives the protein CASVRDRGQGYTF.

The gene calls are TRBV15 and TRBJ1-3; tentative D call: TRBD1 (6 bases). Germline V gene sequence: CDR1 LNHNV, CDR2 YYDKDF (reference sequence). Deletions cut 3 bases from V and 0 bases from J, with 9 bases between. The CDR3 spans 15 residues. CDR3 in amino acids: CATSRADSSGNTIYF. CDR3 coding DNA: TGTGCCACCAGCAGGGCGGACAGCTCTGGAAACACCATATATTTT.

The chain's CDR3 is CASSLSIVRGNEQFF. CDR3 nucleotides: TGTGCCAGCAGCCTTAGCATCGTAAGGGGGAATGAGCAGTTCTTC. The gene calls are TRBV7-8 and TRBJ2-1, with D maybe TRBD1 (6 bases). V lost 5 bases, J lost 7 bases, and 18 bases lay in between. The CDR3 loop spans 15 amino acids. Germline loops: CDR1 SGHVS, CDR2 FQNEAQ.

The CDR3 region is CASTLGGRSYNEQFF. The CDR3 DNA reads TGTGCCAGCACGCTCGGCGGGAGGTCCTACAATGAGCAGTTCTTC. The V call is TRBV9, the J call TRBJ2-1; TRBD2 agrees at 8 bases. The CDR3 totals 15 residues. Germline V CDR1 and CDR2: SGDLS, YYNGEE. After removal of 6 bases from V and 1 base from J, the junction contained 6 bases not matched to a gene.

This clone was counted a single time. Here the CDR3 reads CASSPNGNPSGSRDEQFF. DNA for the CDR3: TGTGCCAGCAGCCCCAATGGAAATCCTAGCGGGAGTAGGGATGAGCAGTTCTTC. V is TRBV5-5 and J is TRBJ2-1; 10 bases map to TRBD2. Germline CDR1 reads SGHKS; CDR2 reads YYEKEE (reference sequence). V gave up 4 bases and J gave up 8 bases; unmatched junction bases: 18. CDR3 length equals 18 residues. Looking up the rest from reference TRBV5-5 and TRBJ2-1 gives the full variable domain: DAGVTQSPTHLIKTRGQQVTLRCSPISGHKSVSWYQQVLGQGPQFIFQYYEKEERGRGNFPDRFSARQFPNYSSELNVNALLLGDSALYLCASSPNGNPSGSRDEQFFGPGTRLTVL.

V and J are TRBV6-5 and TRBJ1-4; tentative D call: TRBD1 (5 bases). V lost 0 bases and J 10 bases, leaving 9 bases between the germline ends. The CDR3 runs 13 residues. Germline V lookup: CDR1 MNHEY, CDR2 SVGAGI. The CDR3 sequence is CASSYSGRGKLFF. CDR3 in DNA: TGTGCCAGCAGTTACTCGGGGAGGGGAAAACTGTTTTTT.

The CDR3 nucleotides read TGTGCCAGCACCTGGGACAGGGCGGGTAATTCACCCCTCCACTTT. Amino acid sequence: CASTWDRAGNSPLHF. The chain carries TRBV11-2 and TRBJ1-6; TRBD1 aligns across 9 bases. Germline V gene sequence: CDR1 SGHAT, CDR2 FQNNGV. With 7 bases clipped from V and 6 bases from J, the junction kept 7 bases outside the gene matches. This CDR3 spans 15 amino acids.

This chain joins TRBV5-4 and TRBJ1-5; tentative D call: TRBD1 (5 bases). There are 15 residues in the CDR3. V lost 4 bases and J 5 bases, leaving 16 bases between the germline ends. Germline V CDR1 and CDR2: SGHNT, YYREEE (reference sequence). The CDR3 nucleotides are TGTGCCAGCAGCGAGCGTGGGGGGAGGGATCAGCCCCAGCATTTT. The encoded protein is CASSERGGRDQPQHF.

The chain is built from TRBV11-3 and TRBJ2-1; D not certain. The CDR3 runs 15 residues. V was shortened by 5 bases and J by 8 bases, with 19 bases between the two germline ends. Per germline, CDR1 SGHNT and CDR2 YENEEA. CDR3 loop: CASSLRSMGFDEQFF. The CDR3, as DNA: TGTGCCAGCAGCCTGAGAAGCATGGGCTTCGATGAGCAGTTCTTC.

This rearrangement joins TRBV20-1 to TRBJ2-5; no clear D. Germline V gives CDR1 DFQATT, CDR2 SNEGSKA (reference sequence). This CDR3 has 11 residues. V was clipped by 0 bases and J by 5 bases, with 4 bases between them. The CDR3 sequence: CSARERETQYF. The CDR3 DNA follows: TGCAGTGCTAGAGAGCGGGAGACCCAGTACTTC.

The CDR3 coding sequence is TGTGCCAGCAACCCGGGGGGGTTATTCAACACCGGGGAGCTGTTTTTT. It is translated as CASNPGGLFNTGELFF. The V gene is TRBV5-6, the J gene TRBJ2-2, with 8 bases lining up with TRBD2. After removal of 6 bases from V and 2 bases from J, the junction contained 9 bases not matched to a gene. The CDR3 extends over 16 amino acids. The V gene's germline CDR1 is SGHDT and CDR2 YYEEEE.

The rearrangement links TRBV30 to TRBJ2-2, with 7 nucleotides matching TRBD1. This CDR3 has 17 amino acids. Germline V gene data show CDR1 as GTSNPN and CDR2 as SVGIG (reference sequence). The trim removed 7 bases at V and 5 bases at J, leaving 19 bases unmatched. The CDR3 loop reads CAFLRQGVSGGTGELFF. CDR3 coding DNA: TGTGCCTTCTTAAGACAGGGAGTATCTGGAGGTACCGGGGAGCTGTTTTTT.

The chain has TRBV27 and TRBJ2-1, with 8 bases matching TRBD1. Germline V CDR1 and CDR2: MNHEY, SMNVEV (reference sequence). This CDR3 spans 16 amino acids. V lost 0 bases to trimming and J lost 3 bases; unmatched junction nucleotides: 4. The CDR3 DNA follows: TGTGCCAGCAGTTTATCGGCAGGGGGCTACTACAATGAGCAGTTCTTC. Its translation is CASSLSAGGYYNEQFF.

This chain connects TRBV7-2 to TRBJ2-7, with 10 bases aligning to TRBD2. Germline trimming cut 0 bases from V and 6 bases from J; bases unmatched to any gene: 11. This CDR3 spans 17 amino acids. Germline CDR1 is SGHTA and CDR2 is FQGNSA. CDR3 in DNA: TGTGCCAGCAGCTTAGCAGGTGGGCTAGCGGGAGTGGGCGAGCAGTACTTC. Residues: CASSLAGGLAGVGEQYF.

The chain carries TRBV18 and TRBJ1-4; 7 bases fit TRBD1. In germline, CDR1 is KGHSH, CDR2 LQKENI. The V gene end was trimmed by 6 bases and the J gene end by 4 bases; junction bases not matched to a gene: 5. The CDR3 is made up of 14 amino acids. CDR3 sequence: CASSPGQHNEKLFF. CDR3 DNA sequence: TGTGCCAGCTCCCCGGGACAGCATAATGAAAAACTGTTTTTT.

The chain has TRBV29-1 and TRBJ1-2; 7 bases fit TRBD1. CDR3 size: 12 residues. Germline V CDR1 and CDR2: SQVTM, ANQGSEA. The V and J ends lost 6 bases and 7 bases, in that order; junction bases with no gene match: 8. The CDR3 region has the DNA TGCAGCGTCCGCGACAGGGAGGTTGGCTACACCTTC. This gives the protein CSVRDREVGYTF.

CDR3 region: CASSSQSGRTGELFF. The CDR3 bases are TGTGCCAGCAGCTCCCAGTCAGGGCGCACCGGGGAGCTGTTTTTT. The V and J genes are TRBV7-3 and TRBJ2-2, with D possibly being TRBD1 (5 bases). Trimming removed 4 bases at V and 4 bases at J, with 13 bases between. The CDR3 length is 15 residues. Germline V gene sequence: CDR1 SGHTA, CDR2 FQGTGA. Based on the CDR3 plus reference TRBV7-3 and TRBJ2-2, the full variable domain is GAGVSQTPSNKVTEKGKYVELRCDPISGHTALYWYRQSLGQGPEFLIYFQGTGAADDSGLPNDRFFAVRPEGSVSTLKIQRTERGDSAVYLCASSSQSGRTGELFFGEGSRLTVL.

DNA for the CDR3: TGTGCCAGCAGTTTCGACAGGGGACATGAGCAGTTCTTC. This codes for CASSFDRGHEQFF. The V call is TRBV27, the J call TRBJ2-1; TRBD1 agrees at 8 bases. Trimming at V came to 3 bases and at J to 8 bases, leaving 3 bases not matched to a gene. The CDR3 extends over 13 amino acids. CDR1 is MNHEY, CDR2 SMNVEV, per germline (reference sequence).